The present T cell receptor beta chain was sequenced within a study of technical replicates of blood from several donors. This CDR3 comprises 12 residues. The V gene's germline CDR1 is SGHVS and CDR2 FQNEAQ. V gave up 7 bases and J gave up 10 bases; unmatched junction bases: 7. The table came from immunoSEQ multiplex PCR; TCRdb's copy has only in-frame clones and leaves some out. In the table there are approximately 81,000 clones, 81% of which are singletons. Sequencing was performed on PBMCs. This TCR was recovered from a human donor in good health. Some clones in this sample may be carry-over from other donors' samples. V is TRBV7-8 and J is TRBJ1-1; TRBD1 agrees at 9 bases. As DNA, the CDR3 is TGTGCCAGCACCGAATACAGGGGGCGAGCTTTCTTT. Translation: CASTEYRGRAFF.